Below, 24 T cell receptor beta chains from the same sample are listed, as sequenced in a study of T-cell memory formation after mild COVID-19. MiXCR was run by TCRdb on the 5' RACE reads, yielding one entry per CDR3 protein. The sample lists about 110,000 distinct CDR3 sequences; over 15% were seen once. The sample comprised PBMCs or a T cell subset sorted from them (not recorded which). These receptors all come from an adult woman who had mild COVID-19 (a few samples of this study predate the infection). Cell type and time point are not known.

This clonotype has just a few counts. This chain links TRBV3-1 with TRBJ1-1, with D possibly matching TRBD1 (5 bases). The CDR3 sequence is 15 residues long. The germline CDR1 and CDR2 sequences are LGHDT and YNNKEL (reference sequence). Trimming took off 4 bases at V and 0 bases at J, with 12 bases between the two ends. The CDR3 loop is CASSPQGDMNTEAFF. In nucleotides, the CDR3 is TGTGCCAGCAGCCCCCAGGGAGACATGAACACTGAAGCTTTCTTT. The entire variable domain, with the rest obtained from reference TRBV3-1 and TRBJ1-1, is as follows: DTAVSQTPKYLVTQMGNDKSIKCEQNLGHDTMYWYKQDSKKFLKIMFSYNNKELIINETVPNRFSPKSPDKAHLNLHINSLELGDSAVYFCASSPQGDMNTEAFFGQGTRLTVV.

This clonotype was observed at least ten times. The chain has TRBV7-6 and TRBJ2-3; D might be TRBD2 (6 bases). Trimming stripped 4 bases from V and 8 bases from J, with 13 bases between. CDR3 size: 13 residues. CDR1 is SGHVS, CDR2 FNYEAQ, per germline. In nucleotides, the CDR3 is TGTGCCAGCAGCTCTCGGGGGACCGGTACGCAGTATTTT. The encoded protein is CASSSRGTGTQYF.

The chain carries TRBV7-7 and TRBJ2-5; D perhaps matches TRBD2 (5 bases). The CDR3 is 15 residues long. Trimming took off 1 base at V and 1 base at J, with 10 bases between the two ends. CDR1 SSHAT and CDR2 FNYEAQ come from the germline V gene (reference sequence). Written as DNA, the CDR3 is TGTGCCAGCAGCTTAGGACTACTCCTCCAAGAGACCCAGTACTTC. This gives the protein CASSLGLLLQETQYF.

This clonotype came up a few times. This sequence joins TRBV5-1 and TRBJ2-5, with D possibly TRBD2 on 6 matching bases. From germline, CDR1 is SGHRS and CDR2 YFSETQ. Deletions cut 0 bases from V and 5 bases from J, with 14 bases between. The CDR3 is 15 residues long. This CDR3 is CASSLVTGGGETQYF. In DNA form, the CDR3 reads TGCGCCAGCAGCTTGGTTACCGGCGGAGGGGAGACCCAGTACTTC.

This clonotype was counted between two and nine times. V usage is TRBV12-3 or TRBV12-4 and J usage is TRBJ2-3, with D perhaps TRBD2 (5 bases). The CDR3 totals 13 residues. V lost 7 bases to trimming and J lost 0 bases, with 8 bases between them. DNA for the CDR3: TGTGCCAGCACCCCGGGAAGCACAGATACGCAGTATTTT. As protein: CASTPGSTDTQYF.

The rearrangement links TRBV20-1 to TRBJ2-3; 9 nucleotides align to TRBD2. The V gene's germline CDR1 is DFQATT and CDR2 SNEGSKA (reference sequence). The V segment lost 0 bases and the J segment 0 bases; nucleotides outside the gene matches: 7. The CDR3 covers 17 residues. CDR3 sequence: CSARDEASGTSTDTQYF. As DNA, the CDR3 is TGCAGTGCTAGAGATGAGGCTAGCGGGACTAGCACAGATACGCAGTATTTT.

This sequence joins TRBV24-1 and TRBJ1-2; 7 bases match TRBD1. The junction had 13 bases not matched to a gene; V was cut back by 3 bases and J by 4 bases. The CDR3 consists of 17 residues. Germline CDR1 is KGHDR and CDR2 is SFDVKD. CDR3 in amino acids: CATSDPTDDRDGYGYTF. In DNA form, the CDR3 reads TGTGCCACCAGTGATCCTACCGATGACAGGGACGGCTATGGCTACACCTTC.

The chain employs TRBV15 and TRBJ1-2; D is ambiguous. Trimming stripped 5 bases from V and 5 bases from J, with 15 bases between. This CDR3 has 14 residues. Germline CDR1 reads LNHNV; CDR2 reads YYDKDF (reference sequence). The CDR3 sequence is CATSDGSLRYGYTF. The DNA for the CDR3 is TGTGCCACCAGCGACGGCTCTCTTCGTTATGGCTACACCTTC.

This chain connects TRBV24-1 to TRBJ1-2; TRBD1 aligns across 7 bases. The CDR3 contains 13 residues. Germline CDR1 reads KGHDR; CDR2 reads SFDVKD. V shed 2 bases and J 4 bases; nucleotides not matched to a gene: 0. The CDR3 DNA sequence: TGTGCCACCAGTGATTCAGGGGGCTATGGCTACACCTTC. This codes for CATSDSGGYGYTF.

Many counts were recorded for this clonotype. The chain uses TRBV7-6 and TRBJ2-3; TRBD2 matches at 9 bases. V was clipped by 3 bases and J by 1 base; unmatched bases: 5. The CDR3 totals 16 residues. The V gene's germline CDR1 is SGHVS and CDR2 FNYEAQ. The CDR3 DNA follows: TGTGCCAGCAGCTTCTCGGAGCGGGAGGGCACAGATACGCAGTATTTT. This encodes CASSFSEREGTDTQYF.

J is TRBJ2-5 and V is TRBV12-3 or TRBV12-4; D ambiguous. The CDR3 is 15 amino acids. V lost 6 bases, J lost 1 base, and 15 bases lay in between. CDR3: CASSRPGPSQETQYF. The CDR3 DNA follows: TGTGCCAGCAGCCGACCCGGACCGAGCCAAGAGACCCAGTACTTC.

In its sample, this clonotype was seen a few times. The rearrangement uses TRBV7-3 and TRBJ2-7; D possibly corresponds to TRBD2 (6 bases). CDR3 length: 15 residues. Germline V CDR1 and CDR2: SGHTA, FQGTGA. Trimming shortened V by 5 bases and J by 5 bases, and 19 bases separated the two germline ends. The CDR3 bases are TGTGCCAGCAGCAAATGGTGGCTAGCGAATCACGAGCAGTACTTC. Encoded protein: CASSKWWLANHEQYF.

This clonotype was seen a few times. Compared with germline, one end of the junction differs, possibly owing to a read error. The chain links TRBV7-8 to TRBJ2-1, with D possibly TRBD2 on 5 matching bases. Looked up from germline, CDR1 is SGHVS and CDR2 is FQNEAQ. The CDR3 is made up of 17 amino acids. CDR3 residues: CASSLTLGGRKYSEQFF. Written as DNA, the CDR3 is TGTGCCAGCAGCTTAACTCTCGGAGGACGAAAGTACAGTGAGCAGTTCTTC.

In this sample, this clonotype turned up many times. The chain employs TRBV18 and TRBJ1-1; unclear D gene. V lost 3 bases, J lost 1 base, and 12 bases lay in between. The CDR3 contains 15 residues. CDR1 and CDR2 (germline): KGHSH, LQKENI. CDR3 amino acids: CASSPSGRQNTEAFF. The CDR3 DNA follows: TGTGCCAGCTCACCGTCCGGGAGGCAGAACACTGAAGCTTTCTTT.

CDR3 region: CASSDLTGGVNTEAFF. The CDR3 DNA reads as TGTGCCAGCAGTGACTTGACAGGGGGAGTGAACACTGAAGCTTTCTTT. The rearrangement links TRBV25-1 to TRBJ1-1; 9 bases align to TRBD1. The CDR3 has 16 amino acids. Germline-derived CDR1 and CDR2 are MGHDK and SYGVNS. V shed 3 bases, J shed 0 bases, and the junction held 5 bases outside the gene matches.

The rearrangement joins TRBV7-9 to TRBJ2-3, with TRBD2 matching 14 bases. CDR1 and CDR2 from the germline V gene are SEHNR and FQNEAQ (reference sequence). The CDR3 is made up of 20 amino acids. J was trimmed by 4 bases and V by 4 bases; bases with no gene match: 16. In DNA form, the CDR3 reads TGTGCCAGCAGCTCTACGAGACTAGCGGGGGGGCCAGGGTTACCAGATACGCAGTATTTT. It is translated as CASSSTRLAGGPGLPDTQYF.

This clonotype was picked up a small number of times. Here the CDR3 DNA reads TGCGCCAGCAGCTACGGGACAGGGCTCACTGAAGCTTTCTTT. Protein: CASSYGTGLTEAFF. The rearrangement joins TRBV5-1 to TRBJ1-1; 9 bases are shared with TRBD1. Germline CDR1 and CDR2: SGHRS and YFSETQ. V lost 3 bases to trimming and J lost 4 bases; unmatched junction nucleotides: 4. The CDR3 spans 14 residues.

This clonotype was observed once. The rearrangement links TRBV29-1 to TRBJ2-1, with TRBD2 matching over 10 bases. CDR3 size: 14 residues. Germline loops: CDR1 SQVTM, CDR2 ANQGSEA. V gave up 3 bases and J gave up 8 bases; unmatched junction bases: 7. DNA of the CDR3: TGCAGCGTTGATGGGACTAGCGATGGGGATGAGCAGTTCTTC. It yields the protein CSVDGTSDGDEQFF.

V gene TRBV30 combines with J gene TRBJ2-1, with no clear D. The CDR3 is made up of 13 amino acids. V was trimmed by 0 bases and J by 7 bases, leaving 10 bases between them. Germline V gene sequence: CDR1 GTSNPN, CDR2 SVGIG (reference sequence). The CDR3 DNA is TGTGCCTGGAGTGTTGTAGGGATAAATGAGCAGTTCTTC. The encoded protein is CAWSVVGINEQFF.

A few counts support this clonotype. The chain has TRBV27 and TRBJ2-3; 10 bases map to TRBD1. Per germline, CDR1 MNHEY and CDR2 SMNVEV (reference sequence). CDR3 length: 14 amino acids. Trimming removed 6 bases from V and 3 bases from J; junction bases left unmatched: 3. Here the CDR3 reads CASRRTGGTDTQYF. The CDR3, as DNA: TGTGCCAGCAGACGGACAGGGGGAACAGATACGCAGTATTTT.

The chain is built from TRBV7-9 and TRBJ1-1; 9 bases match TRBD1. In germline, CDR1 is SEHNR, CDR2 FQNEAQ (reference sequence). The length of the CDR3 is 16 residues. V lost 7 bases and J lost 5; bases outside the gene matches: 14. DNA of the CDR3: TGTGCCAGCAAGCCGATGACAGGGGGTCGACGAACTGAAGCTTTCTTT. This codes for CASKPMTGGRRTEAFF. The complete variable domain, with remaining parts taken from reference TRBV7-9 and TRBJ1-1, reads DTGVSQNPRHKITKRGQNVTFRCDPISEHNRLYWYRQTLGQGPEFLTYFQNEAQLEKSRLLSDRFSAERPKGSFSTLEIQRTEQGDSAMYLCASKPMTGGRRTEAFFGQGTRLTVV.

This clonotype showed up many times. The chain is built from TRBV5-6 and TRBJ2-1; 7 bases are shared with TRBD1. The CDR3 has 15 residues. The trim removed 4 bases at V and 0 bases at J, leaving 4 bases unmatched. Germline V CDR1 and CDR2: SGHDT, YYEEEE. The chain's CDR3 is CASSHRGNSYNEQFF. The DNA for the CDR3 is TGTGCCAGCAGCCACAGGGGTAACTCCTACAATGAGCAGTTCTTC.

This clonotype has a handful of counts. The CDR3: CASRRTSGGYEQYF. For the CDR3, the DNA is TGTGCCAGCAGGAGGACTAGCGGGGGTTACGAGCAGTACTTC. The V call is TRBV27, the J call TRBJ2-7; 13 bases line up with TRBD2. CDR1 and CDR2 from the germline V gene are MNHEY and SMNVEV (reference sequence). Trimming at V came to 6 bases and at J to 4 bases, leaving 3 bases not matched to a gene. This CDR3 has 14 residues.

This clonotype was seen ten or more times. The chain couples TRBV29-1 to TRBJ1-2; no firm D call. The CDR3 loop spans 12 amino acids. Trimming shortened V by 1 base and J by 3 bases, and 6 bases separated the two germline ends. CDR1 is SQVTM and CDR2 is ANQGSEA in the germline V gene. The DNA for the CDR3 is TGCAGCGTTGAAGCAAGGGACTATGGCTACACCTTC. The encoded protein is CSVEARDYGYTF.